A single T cell receptor beta chain is shown here with its context. The antigen is unknown. This specimen belongs to a study of T cell responses to AZD1222 COVID-19 vaccine. General observations from the study: Baseline serology detected seropositivity in only five to seven AZD1222 recipients.

The table came from immunoSEQ multiplex PCR; TCRdb's copy has only in-frame clones and leaves some out. The sample contains approximately 110,000 clones, around 90% of which appear only once. Germline loops: CDR1 MDHEN, CDR2 SYDVKM. The CDR3 extends over 15 amino acids. Trimming left V 4 bases short and J 4 bases short, with 11 bases between. The chain is built from TRBV28 and TRBJ1-6; D possibly corresponds to TRBD1 (5 bases). This TCR came from an adult who received the AZD1222 COVID-19 vaccine. Sequences were derived from peripheral blood, sampled 28 days after the second AZD1222 dose. The CDR3 reads CASSSPGRYNSPLHF. The CDR3 DNA follows: TGTGCCAGCAGTTCTCCGGGACGGTATAATTCACCCCTCCACTTT.